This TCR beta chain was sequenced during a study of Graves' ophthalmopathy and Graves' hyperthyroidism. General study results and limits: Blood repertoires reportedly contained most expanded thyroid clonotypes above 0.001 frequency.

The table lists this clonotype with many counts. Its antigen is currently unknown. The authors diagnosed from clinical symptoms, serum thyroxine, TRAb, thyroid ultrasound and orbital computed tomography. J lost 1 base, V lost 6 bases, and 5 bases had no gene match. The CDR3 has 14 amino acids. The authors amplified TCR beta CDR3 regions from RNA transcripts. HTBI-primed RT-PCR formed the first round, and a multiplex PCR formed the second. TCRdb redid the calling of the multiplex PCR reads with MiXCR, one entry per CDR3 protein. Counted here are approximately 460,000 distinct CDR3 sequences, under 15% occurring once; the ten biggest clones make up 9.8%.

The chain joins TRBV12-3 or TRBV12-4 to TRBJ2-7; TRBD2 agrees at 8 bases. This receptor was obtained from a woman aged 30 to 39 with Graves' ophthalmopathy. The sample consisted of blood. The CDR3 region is CASSPAGASYEQYF. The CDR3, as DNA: TGTGCCAGCAGCCCAGCGGGGGCGTCCTACGAGCAGTACTTC.